The following is a TCR beta chain sequence with its context. Only CD45RO-negative cells positively selected for CCR7 counted as naive CD8 cells, so terminally differentiated effector memory CD45RA+ cells were excluded. Repertoires were generated with immunoSEQ multiplex PCR, while TCRdb's copy carries only in-frame clones and drops some. The sample has hundreds of thousands of clones; roughly 98% are singletons. This entry belongs to a study of shared clonotypes between healthy human individuals. From germline, CDR1 is MGHRA and CDR2 YSYEKL. V gave up 4 bases and J gave up 1 base, with 16 bases separating them. This CDR3 comprises 16 residues.

The sequence was obtained from a man in his thirties or forties in good health. The chain is built from TRBV4-1 and TRBJ1-1; D is ambiguous. Source material: naive CD8+ T cells sorted from blood. The CDR3: CASSPLTVEPNTEAFF. The DNA of the CDR3 is TGCGCCAGCAGCCCCTTGACGGTCGAACCGAACACTGAAGCTTTCTTT.